Each of the 27 T cell receptor beta chains below was sequenced from the same sample in a study of blood T cell repertoires in COVID-19. Assay: immunoSEQ multiplex PCR; the TCRdb copy retains only in-frame clones and omits some. The sample gives some 200,000 clones, around 84% of which show up once; approximately 6.1% is in the top ten. Input material: peripheral blood. All receptors derive from a man older than 75 with acute or convalescent COVID-19.

The sample holds a few counts of this clone. Other DNA sequences in the sample encode the same CDR3. This chain uses TRBV7-2 with TRBJ2-5, with 14 bases that match TRBD2. Trimming at V came to 4 bases and at J to 5 bases, leaving 9 bases not matched to a gene. Germline V CDR1 and CDR2: SGHTA, FQGNSA. The CDR3 consists of 17 residues. The DNA for the CDR3 is TGTGCCAGCAGCTCTAGACTAGCGGGAGGGCCGGGGGAGACCCAGTACTTC. Translated, it gives CASSSRLAGGPGETQYF.

The gene calls are TRBV11-3 and TRBJ1-1, with D unclear. The CDR3 extends over 14 amino acids. CDR1 SGHNT and CDR2 YENEEA come from the germline V gene. V was cut by 2 bases and J by 2 bases, with 9 bases left in between. The CDR3 region is CASSLSIPNTEAFF. For the CDR3, the DNA is TGTGCCAGCAGCTTATCTATCCCAAACACTGAAGCTTTCTTT.

The V and J genes are TRBV24-1 and TRBJ2-3, with a possible D match to TRBD1 (6 bases). The germline CDR1 and CDR2 sequences are KGHDR and SFDVKD. V was pared by 1 base and J by 0 bases, with 13 bases between. CDR3 length equals 17 residues. The CDR3: CATSDFTGSLSTDTQYF. The CDR3 coding sequence is TGTGCCACCAGTGATTTCACAGGGTCCCTTAGCACAGATACGCAGTATTTT.

J is TRBJ2-7 and V is TRBV7-9; D is unresolved. Trimming stripped 3 bases from V and 5 bases from J, with 11 bases between. Germline values: CDR1 SEHNR, CDR2 FQNEAQ (reference sequence). The CDR3 is 13 residues long. The CDR3 reads CASSFSAGNEQYV. The CDR3 DNA reads TGTGCCAGCAGCTTCTCCGCCGGTAACGAGCAGTACGTC.

This chain connects TRBV9 to TRBJ2-1, with D possibly being TRBD2 (7 bases). The CDR3 length is 15 residues. Germline values: CDR1 SGDLS, CDR2 YYNGEE. Trimming cost V 3 bases and J 1 base, with 11 bases left between them. The CDR3 nucleotides read TGTGCCAGCAGCGAGGCGGGGGCGTCCTACAATGAGCAGTTCTTC. This sequence encodes CASSEAGASYNEQFF. Full variable domain (remainder filled in from reference TRBV9 and TRBJ2-1): DSGVTQTPKHLITATGQRVTLRCSPRSGDLSVYWYQQSLDQGLQFLIQYYNGEERAKGNILERFSAQQFPDLHSELNLSSLELGDSALYFCASSEAGASYNEQFFGPGTRLTVL.

V and J are TRBV19 and TRBJ1-2, with 8 positions matching TRBD1. V gave up 6 bases and J gave up 1 base; unmatched junction bases: 4. The CDR3 has 14 amino acids. The germline CDR1 and CDR2 sequences are LNHDA and SQIVND (reference sequence). The CDR3 sequence: CASSKTGVNYGYTF. CDR3 nucleotide sequence: TGTGCCAGTAGCAAGACAGGGGTTAACTATGGCTACACCTTC.

The chain links TRBV5-1 to TRBJ2-2; no reliable D call. The CDR3 sequence is 15 residues long. Germline values: CDR1 SGHRS, CDR2 YFSETQ. V was pared by 4 bases and J by 6 bases, with 16 bases between. The DNA for the CDR3 is TGCGCCAGCAGCGTTAGCACCCATGGTTCCGGGGAGCTGTTTTTT. Its translation: CASSVSTHGSGELFF.

V is TRBV6-5 and J is TRBJ2-2, with 10 bases lining up with TRBD2. The CDR3 has 16 amino acids. V shed 4 bases, J shed 8 bases, and the junction held 10 bases outside the gene matches. Germline assignment: CDR1 MNHEY and CDR2 SVGAGI. In DNA, the CDR3 is TGTGCCAGCAGTTCCCTAGCTAGCGGGAGAGCGGGGGAGCTGTTTTTT. It is translated as CASSSLASGRAGELFF.

This chain links TRBV27 with TRBJ2-7, with 9 bases aligning to TRBD1. Germline V gene sequence: CDR1 MNHEY, CDR2 SMNVEV (reference sequence). The CDR3 is made up of 16 amino acids. V lost 0 bases to trimming and J lost 3 bases; unmatched junction nucleotides: 6. The CDR3 protein is CASSLSATGGIYEQYF. In nucleotides, the CDR3 is TGTGCCAGCAGTTTATCCGCGACAGGGGGGATCTACGAGCAGTACTTC.

The rearrangement uses TRBV6-6 and TRBJ2-1, with TRBD2 identical over 14 bases. The germline CDR1 and CDR2 sequences are MNHNY and SVGAGI (reference sequence). This CDR3 contains 14 residues. The trim removed 2 bases at V and 9 bases at J, leaving 0 bases unmatched. For the CDR3, the DNA is TGTGCCAGCAGTTACGGACTAGCGGGAGGTGAGCAGTTCTTC. Protein: CASSYGLAGGEQFF.

The rearrangement uses TRBV28 and TRBJ1-2; no definite D call. The V and J ends lost 5 bases and 5 bases respectively, with 6 bases between them. The CDR3 is made up of 11 amino acids. Germline-derived CDR1 and CDR2 are MDHEN and SYDVKM. This CDR3 is CASSINYGYTF. DNA of the CDR3: TGTGCCAGCAGTATCAATTATGGCTACACCTTC.

The chain combines TRBV7-9 with TRBJ1-1, with D possibly TRBD1 on 5 matching bases. Germline values: CDR1 SEHNR, CDR2 FQNEAQ (reference sequence). The length of the CDR3 is 14 residues. Trimming removed 5 bases at V and 7 bases at J, with 17 bases between. CDR3 DNA sequence: TGTGCCAGCAGCCCTGGACAAGGGAATGGTGAAGCTTTCTTT. It specifies CASSPGQGNGEAFF.

This chain connects TRBV9 to TRBJ2-1, with TRBD2 identical over 7 bases. The V segment lost 2 bases and the J segment 0 bases; nucleotides outside the gene matches: 20. CDR3 size: 21 residues. Germline CDR1 SGDLS, CDR2 YYNGEE. The CDR3 loop is CASSVAPGGGAGRTSYNEQFF. In DNA, the CDR3 is TGTGCCAGCAGCGTTGCCCCGGGGGGAGGGGCGGGACGCACCTCCTACAATGAGCAGTTCTTC.

The chain combines TRBV5-1 with TRBJ2-5; TRBD2 is a possible D gene (5 bases). V dropped 4 bases and J dropped 2 bases, with 12 bases sitting between them. Germline V gene sequence: CDR1 SGHRS, CDR2 YFSETQ. The CDR3 consists of 14 residues. CDR3 protein: CASSRKTGQETQYF. The CDR3 nucleotides read TGCGCCAGCAGCCGGAAAACGGGACAAGAGACCCAGTACTTC.

The rearrangement links TRBV11-2 to TRBJ2-1; TRBD2 matches 12 bases. V shed 4 bases, J shed 10 bases, and the junction held 2 bases outside the gene matches. Germline loops: CDR1 SGHAT, CDR2 FQNNGV. This CDR3 has 13 residues. This CDR3 reads CASSWGLAGEQFF. The CDR3 coding sequence is TGTGCCAGCAGCTGGGGACTAGCGGGCGAGCAGTTCTTC.

The chain employs TRBV19 and TRBJ2-7; D ambiguous. This CDR3 is built from 12 residues. CDR1 and CDR2 (germline): LNHDA, SQIVND (reference sequence). The germline V and J ends were trimmed by 4 bases and 4 bases, with 8 bases remaining between them. In DNA form, the CDR3 reads TGTGCCAGTAGTAGCGGAATTTACGAGCAGTACTTC. Translation gives CASSSGIYEQYF.

The gene calls are TRBV11-3 and TRBJ2-2; 14 bases fit TRBD2. The CDR3 contains 16 residues. V dropped 5 bases and J dropped 8; count of bases not matched to a gene: 7. Germline CDR1 SGHNT, CDR2 YENEEA. In DNA, the CDR3 is TGTGCCAGCAGCGCGGGACTAGCGGGAGTTGCTGGGGAGCTGTTTTTT. Translated: CASSAGLAGVAGELFF.

J is TRBJ1-1 and V is TRBV24-1, with 9 nucleotides matching TRBD1. The CDR3 extends over 14 amino acids. Germline CDR1 KGHDR, CDR2 SFDVKD. Trimming cost V 3 bases and J 6 bases; bases outside gene matches: 4. CDR3 loop: CATSDTRDRAEAFF. The CDR3, as DNA: TGTGCCACCAGTGATACCCGGGACAGGGCTGAAGCTTTCTTT.

The chain has TRBV28 and TRBJ1-6, with 9 bases lining up with TRBD1. The CDR3 covers 17 residues. Germline CDR1 MDHEN, CDR2 SYDVKM. The V segment lost 2 bases and the J segment 6 bases; nucleotides outside the gene matches: 8. Here the CDR3 reads CASSLGRMGQGNSPLHF. The CDR3 DNA follows: TGTGCCAGCAGTTTAGGACGTATGGGACAGGGTAATTCACCCCTCCACTTT.

This clone was detected only once. V and J are TRBV7-3 and TRBJ2-3; D unresolved. Trimming stripped 0 bases from V and 5 bases from J, with 6 bases between. This CDR3 is 13 amino acids long. In germline, CDR1 is SGHTA, CDR2 FQGTGA. The CDR3 sequence: CASSLTLGDTQYF. As DNA, the CDR3 is TGTGCCAGCAGCTTAACGCTCGGAGATACGCAGTATTTT.

This chain links TRBV4-1 with TRBJ2-1; D perhaps matches TRBD2 (6 bases). Between the trimmed V and J ends, which lost 4 bases and 3 bases, there was a span of 19 bases. The germline gives CDR1 MGHRA, CDR2 YSYEKL. The length of the CDR3 is 17 residues. CDR3 residues: CASSPRGLGANYNEQFF. The DNA for the CDR3 is TGCGCCAGCAGCCCGCGGGGATTAGGGGCCAACTACAATGAGCAGTTCTTC.

This chain joins TRBV11-2 and TRBJ1-6; 9 nucleotides align to TRBD1. Trimming took 5 bases from V and 10 from J; bases not matched to a gene: 9. This CDR3 is 15 amino acids long. The germline gives CDR1 SGHAT, CDR2 FQNNGV. CDR3 region: CASSLWTGVRSPLHF. CDR3 nucleotide sequence: TGTGCCAGCAGCCTCTGGACAGGGGTGCGATCACCCCTCCACTTT.

This rearrangement joins TRBV11-3 to TRBJ2-3; 12 nucleotides agree with TRBD2. The V gene's germline CDR1 is SGHNT and CDR2 YENEEA. This CDR3 contains 19 residues. Losses at the gene ends were 6 bases for V and 5 bases for J; bases not matched to a gene: 18. The CDR3, as DNA: TGTGCCAGCAGGGCCCGACTAGCGGGAGTGGGTTTGGTAAGAGATACGCAGTATTTT. Its translation is CASRARLAGVGLVRDTQYF.

V is TRBV5-1 and J is TRBJ1-5, with 9 nucleotides matching TRBD1. Germline lookup yields CDR1 SGHRS and CDR2 YFSETQ. V trimming: 4 bases; J trimming: 4 bases; junction bases outside the gene matches: 6. This CDR3 contains 15 residues. The CDR3 bases are TGCGCCAGCAGCCTAGGGACAGGGAGAAATCAGCCCCAGCATTTT. It yields the protein CASSLGTGRNQPQHF.

The V gene is TRBV10-3, the J gene TRBJ1-1; tentative D call: TRBD1 (6 bases). The CDR3 is 14 residues long. Trimming removed 4 bases from V and 2 bases from J, with 11 bases in between. Germline values: CDR1 ENHRY, CDR2 SYGVKD. This chain's CDR3 is CAISGGHVNTEAFF. As DNA, the CDR3 is TGTGCCATCAGTGGGGGACATGTTAACACTGAAGCTTTCTTT.

This clone appeared a single time. J is TRBJ1-5 and V is TRBV21-1; TRBD1, the table's D call, was not compared with the DNA. TRBV21-1 is a listed pseudogene. The length of the CDR3 is 15 residues. The DNA of the CDR3 is TGTGCCAGCCAACCGGGACAGGCTGGGAGAAAGCCCCAGCATTTT. It specifies CASQPGQAGRKPQHF.

This clone was recorded only once. The V and J genes are TRBV18 and TRBJ2-7; 7 positions agree with TRBD1. The germline V gene encodes CDR1 KGHSH and CDR2 LQKENI. This CDR3 has 16 amino acids. After removal of 0 bases from V and 3 bases from J, the junction contained 8 bases not matched to a gene. The CDR3 here is CASSPPGSGGIYEQYF. For the CDR3, the DNA is TGTGCCAGCTCACCACCGGGTTCAGGGGGAATCTACGAGCAGTACTTC.